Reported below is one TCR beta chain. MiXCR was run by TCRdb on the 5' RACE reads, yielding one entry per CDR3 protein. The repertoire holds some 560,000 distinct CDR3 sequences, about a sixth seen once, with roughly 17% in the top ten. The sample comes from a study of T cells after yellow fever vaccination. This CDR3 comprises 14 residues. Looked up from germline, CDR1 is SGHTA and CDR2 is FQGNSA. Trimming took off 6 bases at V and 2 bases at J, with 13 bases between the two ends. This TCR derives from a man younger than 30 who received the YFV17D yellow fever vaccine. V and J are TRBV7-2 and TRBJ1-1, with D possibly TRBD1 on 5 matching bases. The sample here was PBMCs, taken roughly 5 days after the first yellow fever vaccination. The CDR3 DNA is TGTGCCAGCAGGAACCGGGACGGCAACACTGAAGCTTTCTTT. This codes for CASRNRDGNTEAFF.